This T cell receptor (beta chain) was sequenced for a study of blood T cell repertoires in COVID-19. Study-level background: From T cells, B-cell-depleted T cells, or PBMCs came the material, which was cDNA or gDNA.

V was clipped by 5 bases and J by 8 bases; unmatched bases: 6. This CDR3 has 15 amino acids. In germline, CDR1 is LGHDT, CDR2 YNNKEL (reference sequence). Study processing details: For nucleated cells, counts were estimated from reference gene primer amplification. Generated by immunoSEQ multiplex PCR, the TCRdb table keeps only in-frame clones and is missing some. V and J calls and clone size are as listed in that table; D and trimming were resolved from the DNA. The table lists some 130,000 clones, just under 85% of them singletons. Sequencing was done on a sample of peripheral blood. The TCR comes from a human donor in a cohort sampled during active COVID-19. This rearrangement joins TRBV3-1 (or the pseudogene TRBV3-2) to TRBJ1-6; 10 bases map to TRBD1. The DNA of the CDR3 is TGTGCCAGCAGCATCCGGGACAGGGGTGATTCACCCCTCCACTTT. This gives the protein CASSIRDRGDSPLHF.